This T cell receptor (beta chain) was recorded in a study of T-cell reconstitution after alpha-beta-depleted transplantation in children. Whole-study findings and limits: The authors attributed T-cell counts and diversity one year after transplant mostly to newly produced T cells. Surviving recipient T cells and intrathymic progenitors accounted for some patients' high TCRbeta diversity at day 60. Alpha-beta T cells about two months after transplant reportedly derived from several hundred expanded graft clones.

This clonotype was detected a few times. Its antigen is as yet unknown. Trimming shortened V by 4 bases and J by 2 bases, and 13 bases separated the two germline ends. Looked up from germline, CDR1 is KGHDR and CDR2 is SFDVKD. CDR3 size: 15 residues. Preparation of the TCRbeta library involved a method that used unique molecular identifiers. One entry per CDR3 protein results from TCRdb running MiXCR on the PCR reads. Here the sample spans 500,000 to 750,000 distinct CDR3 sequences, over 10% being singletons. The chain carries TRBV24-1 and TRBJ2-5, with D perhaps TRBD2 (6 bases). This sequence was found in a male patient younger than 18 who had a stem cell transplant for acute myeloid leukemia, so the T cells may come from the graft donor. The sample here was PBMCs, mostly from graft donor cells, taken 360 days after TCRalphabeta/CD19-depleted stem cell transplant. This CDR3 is CATSDLVAEQETQYF. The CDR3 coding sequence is TGTGCCACCAGTGACCTTGTAGCGGAGCAAGAGACCCAGTACTTC.